Shown below are 12 T cell receptor beta chains from a single sample sequenced in a study of OX40 agonist ivuxolimab in advanced cancers. Assay used: immunoSEQ multiplex PCR; TCRdb lists only in-frame clones, some missing. The sample lists around 58,000 clones, more than 85% occurring once. The sequences come from CD4+ or CD8+ T cells sorted from blood, collected in a trial of the OX40 agonist ivuxolimab. The receptor source for this set is an adult with an advanced solid tumor such as melanoma, head and neck, liver or kidney cancer.

This chain links TRBV7-2 with TRBJ2-3, with D perhaps TRBD2 (6 bases). The germline V gene has CDR1 SGHTA and CDR2 FQGNSA. Trimming took off 5 bases at V and 2 bases at J, with 14 bases between the two ends. The CDR3 covers 15 residues. The CDR3 DNA follows: TGTGCCAGCAGCCCAGACGGAGGGACCACAGATACGCAGTATTTT. This translates into CASSPDGGTTDTQYF.

This clone was observed a single time. The V gene is TRBV25-1, the J gene TRBJ2-1; 10 positions match TRBD2. CDR3 size: 15 residues. The V and J ends lost 4 bases and 6 bases, in that order; junction bases with no gene match: 6. Germline V gene lookup returns CDR1 MGHDK and CDR2 SYGVNS. The DNA of the CDR3 is TGTGCCAGCAGTGTCAGCGGGAGGGCCCCCAATGAGCAGTTCTTC. Amino acids: CASSVSGRAPNEQFF.

The chain employs TRBV28 and TRBJ1-1, with TRBD1 as a possible D gene (6 bases). V dropped 6 bases and J dropped 5 bases, with 13 bases sitting between them. The CDR3 contains 13 residues. Germline CDR1 MDHEN, CDR2 SYDVKM. As DNA, the CDR3 is TGTGCCAGCAGGGGGGCTGAGGGGACTGAAGCTTTCTTT. Its translation: CASRGAEGTEAFF.

The genes are TRBV9 and TRBJ2-1; the D gene is possibly TRBD2 (6 bases). V was trimmed by 1 base and J by 9 bases, leaving 11 bases between them. The CDR3 loop spans 13 amino acids. The V gene's germline CDR1 is SGDLS and CDR2 YYNGEE. This chain's CDR3 is CASSVRTSSEQFF. CDR3 sequence (DNA): TGTGCCAGCAGCGTACGTACTAGCAGTGAGCAGTTCTTC.

V and J are TRBV10-3 and TRBJ2-2; 9 bases are shared with TRBD1. The CDR3 is 16 amino acids. The germline CDR1 and CDR2 sequences are ENHRY and SYGVKD. Trimming cost V 4 bases and J 6 bases; bases outside gene matches: 9. The CDR3: CAISGTGTGSPGELFF. The CDR3 coding sequence is TGTGCCATCAGTGGGACCGGGACAGGGTCCCCCGGGGAGCTGTTTTTT.

The chain couples TRBV28 to TRBJ1-5, with 9 bases fitting TRBD1. Germline CDR1 MDHEN, CDR2 SYDVKM. CDR3 size: 15 residues. V shed 6 bases and J 7 bases; nucleotides not matched to a gene: 10. In DNA form, the CDR3 reads TGTGCCAGCAGACTCGAGGGACAGGGAATACAGCCCCAGCATTTT. Its protein is CASRLEGQGIQPQHF. The full variable domain, in which reference TRBV28 and TRBJ1-5 provide the parts outside the CDR3, is DVKVTQSSRYLVKRTGEKVFLECVQDMDHENMFWYRQDPGLGLRLIYFSYDVKMKEKGDIPEGYSVSREKKERFSLILESASTNQTSMYLCASRLEGQGIQPQHFGDGTRLSIL.

The gene calls are TRBV6-6 and TRBJ2-7; D possibly corresponds to TRBD1 (6 bases). CDR1 is MNHNY and CDR2 is SVGAGI in the germline V gene (reference sequence). This CDR3 comprises 12 residues. With 4 bases removed from V and 4 bases from J, the gap between germline ends came to 8 bases. CDR3 protein: CASSSRGYEQYF. The CDR3 bases are TGTGCCAGCAGTTCCAGGGGTTACGAGCAGTACTTC.

The chain has TRBV9 and TRBJ2-5; 8 bases agree with TRBD2. The CDR3 contains 14 residues. Germline V CDR1 and CDR2: SGDLS, YYNGEE. V lost 0 bases, J lost 5 bases, and 3 bases stayed unmatched. The CDR3 spells CASSVDPGGETQYF. The DNA for the CDR3 is TGTGCCAGCAGCGTAGACCCGGGAGGGGAGACCCAGTACTTC.

J is TRBJ2-1 and V is TRBV2; D ambiguous. This CDR3 is 13 amino acids long. The V end lost 6 bases, the J end lost 3 bases, and 9 bases lay between the germline ends. Germline V gene sequence: CDR1 SNHLY, CDR2 FYNNEI. The CDR3 reads CASSPDGYNEQFF. Written as DNA, the CDR3 is TGTGCCAGCAGCCCCGATGGCTACAATGAGCAGTTCTTC.

V is TRBV11-2 and J is TRBJ1-4; D is undetermined. The CDR3 runs to 14 residues. Trimming removed 1 base at V and 0 bases at J, with 3 bases between. Germline loops: CDR1 SGHAT, CDR2 FQNNGV. For the CDR3, the DNA is TGTGCCAGCAGCTTAGGGTCAACTAATGAAAAACTGTTTTTT. This codes for CASSLGSTNEKLFF.

The chain carries TRBV6-6 and TRBJ2-5; 7 positions agree with TRBD2. Germline assignment: CDR1 MNHNY and CDR2 SVGAGI (reference sequence). CDR3 length equals 14 residues. The trim removed 2 bases at V and 7 bases at J, leaving 7 bases unmatched. The CDR3 nucleotides read TGTGCCAGCAGTTACCAAACGGGGGGAGGGACCCAGTACTTC. Translation gives CASSYQTGGGTQYF.

This sequence joins TRBV28 and TRBJ1-5; a possible D gene is TRBD1 (6 bases). The CDR3 extends over 12 amino acids. In germline, CDR1 is MDHEN, CDR2 SYDVKM. V lost 6 bases to trimming and J lost 9 bases, with 12 bases between them. In DNA form, the CDR3 reads TGTGCCAGCAGCGAACGGGGGCTGCCCCAGCATTTT. Its translation is CASSERGLPQHF. Looking up the rest from reference TRBV28 and TRBJ1-5 gives the full variable domain: DVKVTQSSRYLVKRTGEKVFLECVQDMDHENMFWYRQDPGLGLRLIYFSYDVKMKEKGDIPEGYSVSREKKERFSLILESASTNQTSMYLCASSERGLPQHFGDGTRLSIL.